This note documents a single T cell receptor (beta chain) sequence. Its specificity is unknown. The record originates from a study of shared clonotypes between healthy human individuals. Only in-frame clones appear in the TCRdb table, and some are missing; sequencing was by immunoSEQ multiplex PCR. This sample carries 800,000 to 1,200,000 clones, about 80% of them seen once, and the ten largest clones take approximately 0.56%. Between the trimmed V and J ends, which lost 8 bases and 2 bases, there was a span of 7 bases. The CDR3 has 11 amino acids. In germline, CDR1 is MDHEN, CDR2 SYDVKM. Study conclusions and caveats: In contrast to clonotypes shared by all four donors, non-shared clonotypes had lower generation probabilities. Sequencing depth was expected to affect clonotype sharing among donors. Clonotypes that were shared across a few donors made up 4.5% to 5% of naive CD4 clonotypes.

The chain carries TRBV28 and TRBJ2-7, with D possibly TRBD1 on 5 matching bases. Sequencing was performed on memory CD4+ T cells from PBMCs. Subset in this sample: CD45RA-negative fraction. This sequence was found in a man younger than 30 in good health. Some clones in this sample may be carry-over from other donors' samples. Here the CDR3 reads CASGAAYEQYF. CDR3 nucleotide sequence: TGTGCCAGCGGGGCCGCCTACGAGCAGTACTTC.